These 27 T cell receptor beta chains originate from one sample sequenced in a study of CD8 T cells in ankylosing spondylitis. TCRdb recomputed calls from the 5' RACE reads with MiXCR, one row per CDR3 protein. The sample lists about 240,000 distinct CDR3 sequences, 8% to 11% occurring once. The specimen was blood, either unsorted or a sorted T cell fraction (not recorded which). Receptor source: a male donor with ankylosing spondylitis or in good health (not recorded which).

Concerning this clonotype itself: A much larger clone sits a single nucleotide away, making a read error possible. The chain links TRBV5-1 to TRBJ2-3, with D possibly TRBD2 on 6 matching bases. V dropped 3 bases and J dropped 2 bases, with 19 bases sitting between them. This CDR3 has 17 residues. Germline-derived CDR1 and CDR2 are SGHRS and YFSETQ. The CDR3 region has the DNA TGCGCCAGCAGCTGGGGCGGGGCTCCTACTAACACAGATACGCAGTATTTT. Translating it yields CASSWGGAPTNTDTQYF.

This clonotype has a handful of counts. The genes are TRBV19 and TRBJ2-1; the D gene is possibly TRBD2 (5 bases). The germline gives CDR1 LNHDA, CDR2 SQIVND (reference sequence). V dropped 7 bases and J dropped 2 bases, with 9 bases sitting between them. The length of the CDR3 is 13 residues. This CDR3 reads CASKRPTYNEQFF. Written as DNA, the CDR3 is TGTGCCAGTAAGCGGCCCACCTACAATGAGCAGTTCTTC.

There are many counts of this clonotype. The gene calls are TRBV4-1 and TRBJ2-3; D may correspond to TRBD1 or TRBD2 (6 bases each). Deletions cut 3 bases from V and 5 bases from J, with 21 bases between. The CDR3 is 17 residues long. The germline gives CDR1 MGHRA, CDR2 YSYEKL. Here the CDR3 DNA reads TGCGCCAGCAGCCACCCCCTAGGGGGGATCTCCCAAGATACGCAGTATTTT. Protein: CASSHPLGGISQDTQYF.

This clonotype was seen a handful of times. The limits of the CDR3 on the DNA are not certain, so only TCRdb's listed CDR3 is given. The chain has TRBV27 and TRBJ1-5. The CDR3 numbers 15 amino acids, ends counted. Germline V CDR1 and CDR2: MNHEY, SMNVEV (reference sequence). The CDR3 protein is CASSFGAGEGQPQHF.

The table lists this clonotype with many counts. The chain recombines TRBV12-3 or TRBV12-4 with TRBJ2-3; weak D call: TRBD2 (7 bases). CDR3 size: 15 residues. V lost 2 bases to trimming and J lost 6 bases, with 15 bases between them. The CDR3 nucleotides read TGTGCCAGCAGTTTACTAAGGGGGGGCCAGGATACGCAGTATTTT. Translating it yields CASSLLRGGQDTQYF.

This clonotype was observed at least ten times. V gene TRBV14 combines with J gene TRBJ1-4, with a possible D match to TRBD1 (5 bases). Germline V gene sequence: CDR1 SGHDN, CDR2 FVKESK. Trimming left V 1 base short and J 10 bases short, with 10 bases between. The CDR3 is made up of 13 amino acids. CDR3 loop: CASSQVRQSKLFF. For the CDR3, the DNA is TGTGCCAGCAGCCAAGTCAGACAGTCAAAACTGTTTTTT.

This clonotype has at least ten counts. The chain employs TRBV4-2 and TRBJ1-1, with D perhaps matching TRBD1 (6 bases). CDR1 and CDR2 (germline): LGHNA, YNFKEQ. This CDR3 region has 14 residues. The V end was cut by 2 bases, the J end by 7 bases, with 14 bases between. CDR3 DNA: TGTGCCAGCAGCCAACGCAACAGGGCTGGTGAAGCTTTCTTT. It is translated as CASSQRNRAGEAFF.

This clonotype turned up a few times. This rearrangement joins TRBV10-2 to TRBJ2-5; D is uncertain. CDR3 length: 11 residues. The ends were cut back, 7 bases at V and 1 base at J, with 4 bases in the middle. CDR1 WSHSY and CDR2 SAAADI come from the germline V gene. This CDR3 is CASTGQETQYF. CDR3 bases: TGCGCCAGCACCGGCCAAGAGACCCAGTACTTC.

This clonotype was seen repeatedly, ten times or more. This chain links TRBV5-1 with TRBJ2-3; D might be TRBD2 (6 bases). The germline V and J ends were trimmed by 4 bases and 2 bases, with 20 bases remaining between them. The CDR3 covers 17 residues. Germline V CDR1 and CDR2: SGHRS, YFSETQ. The CDR3 DNA reads TGCGCCAGCAGCCCGCAGGCGGGGTATGAGGTCACAGATACGCAGTATTTT. Protein sequence: CASSPQAGYEVTDTQYF.

The genes are TRBV29-1 and TRBJ2-1, with D unclear. This CDR3 contains 13 residues. The germline V and J ends were trimmed by 7 bases and 7 bases, with 17 bases remaining between them. Germline V gives CDR1 SQVTM, CDR2 ANQGSEA. The DNA of the CDR3 is TGCAGCGGCCCAATGGTGGCTTATAATGAGCAGTTCTTC. Translation gives CSGPMVAYNEQFF.

This clonotype was counted many times. The rearrangement links TRBV15 to TRBJ2-7; no definite D call. Germline V gene data show CDR1 as LNHNV and CDR2 as YYDKDF (reference sequence). Trimming removed 5 bases at V and 0 bases at J, with 11 bases between. The CDR3 runs 14 residues. The CDR3: CATSYLKSSYEQYF. For the CDR3, the DNA is TGTGCCACCAGCTACCTCAAGAGCTCCTACGAGCAGTACTTC.

There are many counts of this clonotype. The chain joins TRBV20-1 to TRBJ2-7, with D tentatively TRBD1 or TRBD2 (5 bases each). The germline V and J ends were trimmed by 3 bases and 2 bases, with 14 bases remaining between them. Germline V gene sequence: CDR1 DFQATT, CDR2 SNEGSKA (reference sequence). This CDR3 region has 14 residues. In nucleotides, the CDR3 is TGCAGTGCTAGCTACCTTGGGGGACCCTACGAGCAGTACTTC. Protein sequence: CSASYLGGPYEQYF.

This clonotype was recorded many times. The chain joins TRBV11-2 to TRBJ1-2; 8 bases line up with TRBD1. With V trimmed by 6 bases and J by 2 bases, 11 bases remained unmatched. The CDR3 is 16 residues long. Germline V gene data show CDR1 as SGHAT and CDR2 as FQNNGV. CDR3 loop: CASRLSGTGKNYGYTF. The CDR3 DNA follows: TGTGCCAGCAGGTTATCCGGGACAGGAAAAAACTATGGCTACACCTTC.

This clonotype was counted a few times. The V and J genes are TRBV11-3 and TRBJ2-5; D call uncertain. The CDR3 has 17 residues. Trimming took off 0 bases at V and 6 bases at J, with 20 bases between the two ends. The V gene's germline CDR1 is SGHNT and CDR2 YENEEA. CDR3 bases: TGTGCCAGCAGCTTAGAACCTACTCGACTGGAATTGAAGACCCAGTACTTC. Translated, it gives CASSLEPTRLELKTQYF.

The CDR3 spells CSVEDGLWGQRETQYF. The CDR3 region has the DNA TGCAGCGTTGAAGATGGCTTATGGGGGCAGCGGGAGACCCAGTACTTC. V usage is TRBV29-1 and J usage is TRBJ2-5; D possibly corresponds to TRBD1 (6 bases). This CDR3 is 16 amino acids long. Trimming removed 0 bases at V and 5 bases at J, with 19 bases between. Germline V lookup: CDR1 SQVTM, CDR2 ANQGSEA.

Many counts were recorded for this clonotype. V and J are TRBV5-6 and TRBJ2-7; no clear D. The germline V and J ends were trimmed by 2 bases and 1 base, with 13 bases remaining between them. This CDR3 is 15 amino acids long. CDR1 and CDR2 (germline): SGHDT, YYEEEE. DNA for the CDR3: TGTGCCAGCAGCTTCCTCCGGTCCGGATCCTACGAGCAGTACTTC. This sequence encodes CASSFLRSGSYEQYF.

The chain is built from TRBV7-9 and TRBJ1-1; D gene unclear. This CDR3 spans 13 amino acids. V lost 5 bases and J lost 4, with 11 bases in between. Germline V gene lookup returns CDR1 SEHNR and CDR2 FQNEAQ (reference sequence). CDR3 sequence: CASSPPSLTEAFF. The CDR3 nucleotides read TGTGCCAGCAGCCCCCCGAGCCTCACTGAAGCTTTCTTT.

This clonotype was found many times. This chain connects TRBV12-3 or TRBV12-4 to TRBJ2-1; D possibly corresponds to TRBD2 (5 bases). The V and J ends lost 5 bases and 9 bases respectively, with 17 bases between them. There are 14 residues in the CDR3. The CDR3 region has the DNA TGTGCCAGCAGTAAGGGAGAGGTTCGCGGTGAGCAGTTCTTC. Translation gives CASSKGEVRGEQFF.

In this sample, this clonotype turned up many times. The gene calls are TRBV20-1 and TRBJ1-2; D may be TRBD1 (6 bases). V was trimmed by 3 bases and J by 8 bases, leaving 13 bases between them. This CDR3 has 12 residues. From germline, CDR1 is DFQATT and CDR2 SNEGSKA (reference sequence). In DNA form, the CDR3 reads TGCAGTGCTAGTAAGGGGGGCGTCGGCTACACCTTC. This translates into CSASKGGVGYTF.

This clonotype has ten or more counts. The V and J genes are TRBV20-1 and TRBJ1-5; D unresolved. This CDR3 is 15 amino acids long. The germline V gene encodes CDR1 DFQATT and CDR2 SNEGSKA (reference sequence). The ends were cut back, 4 bases at V and 0 bases at J, with 13 bases in the middle. The CDR3, as DNA: TGCAGTGCTATTTACCCCGGATATAGCAATCAGCCCCAGCATTTT. It codes for CSAIYPGYSNQPQHF.

This chain joins TRBV12-3 or TRBV12-4 and TRBJ2-1; 9 bases align to TRBD2. V lost 2 bases and J lost 5; bases outside the gene matches: 10. The CDR3 sequence is 17 residues long. CDR3 nucleotides: TGTGCCAGCAGTTTACTCTGGGGGACTAGCCTAAACAATGAGCAGTTCTTC. Translated: CASSLLWGTSLNNEQFF.

The rearrangement uses TRBV5-1 and TRBJ1-1; no reliable D call. The germline gives CDR1 SGHRS, CDR2 YFSETQ. The CDR3 length is 13 residues. The V gene lost 0 bases and the J gene lost 8 bases, with 11 bases spanning the gap. The CDR3 region is CASSLELGIEAFF. In DNA form, the CDR3 reads TGCGCCAGCAGCTTGGAACTAGGCATCGAAGCTTTCTTT.

In this sample, this clonotype turned up many times. CDR3 region: CASSIGGLAGTDTQYF. CDR3 in DNA: TGTGCCAGTAGTATAGGCGGACTAGCAGGCACAGATACGCAGTATTTT. This chain links TRBV19 with TRBJ2-3; 8 bases line up with TRBD2. CDR3 length: 16 amino acids. Germline CDR1 LNHDA, CDR2 SQIVND (reference sequence). J lost 1 base, V lost 1 base, and 4 bases had no gene match.

The chain carries TRBV4-2 and TRBJ2-5, with a possible D match to TRBD2 (5 bases). The V gene's germline CDR1 is LGHNA and CDR2 YNFKEQ. Trimming took 0 bases from V and 3 from J, leaving 11 bases between them. The CDR3 spans 15 residues. In nucleotides, the CDR3 is TGTGCCAGCAGCCAAGACCCCCAGCGGAAAGAGACCCAGTACTTC. Protein: CASSQDPQRKETQYF.

This clonotype came up many times. The gene calls are TRBV12-3 or TRBV12-4 and TRBJ2-7; D not certain. The V and J ends lost 5 bases and 3 bases respectively, with 11 bases between them. CDR3 size: 13 residues. The CDR3 is CASSLTTDYEQYF. The CDR3 bases are TGTGCCAGCAGTCTAACAACGGACTACGAGCAGTACTTC.

This clonotype was found many times. V gene TRBV7-9 combines with J gene TRBJ2-1; D possibly matches TRBD1 or TRBD2 (5 bases each). The CDR3 spans 13 residues. The V end was cut by 1 base, the J end by 10 bases, with 11 bases between. CDR1 and CDR2 (germline): SEHNR, FQNEAQ (reference sequence). This CDR3 reads CASSLVSGTEQFF. CDR3 DNA sequence: TGTGCCAGCAGCTTAGTCTCCGGGACCGAGCAGTTCTTC. Full variable domain (remainder filled in from reference TRBV7-9 and TRBJ2-1): DTGVSQNPRHKITKRGQNVTFRCDPISEHNRLYWYRQTLGQGPEFLTYFQNEAQLEKSRLLSDRFSAERPKGSFSTLEIQRTEQGDSAMYLCASSLVSGTEQFFGPGTRLTVL.

At least ten counts were recorded for this clonotype. The J gene is TRBJ1-5, the V gene TRBV3-1; D might be TRBD1 (5 bases). The germline CDR1 and CDR2 sequences are LGHDT and YNNKEL (reference sequence). The CDR3 is 16 residues long. V shed 1 base and J shed 3 bases, with 13 bases lying between them. CDR3 DNA: TGTGCCAGCAGCCAAGGGGTGGGGGGGAACAATCAGCCCCAGCATTTT. Translated: CASSQGVGGNNQPQHF.